This TCR beta chain was retrieved from a study of radiotherapy plus CTLA-4 blockade in lung cancer. The junction had 7 bases not matched to a gene; V was cut back by 5 bases and J by 3 bases. This CDR3 is built from 16 residues. Germline V lookup: CDR1 SGHTA, CDR2 FQGNSA. The assay was immunoSEQ multiplex PCR, and TCRdb's table has in-frame clones only and misses some. The sample consists of some 98,000 clones, around four fifths of them appearing once. Overall study findings and caveats: Tumor-derived TCR clones expanded in blood after radiotherapy plus ipilimumab.

As regards this clone: Its antigen remains unknown.

The receptor was isolated from a human donor with non-small cell lung cancer who had a partial response to radiotherapy plus ipilimumab. This sequence joins TRBV7-2 and TRBJ2-1, with 10 nucleotides matching TRBD2. Material: peripheral blood, obtained from a patient treated with radiotherapy plus ipilimumab. The DNA of the CDR3 is TGTGCCAGCAGCCCTACCGGGACTAGCGTCTACAATGAGCAGTTCTTC. It yields the protein CASSPTGTSVYNEQFF.